This passage covers 16 T cell receptor beta chains from one sample sequenced in a study of blood T cell repertoires in COVID-19. Produced via immunoSEQ multiplex PCR; TCRdb's table is partial and in-frame only. Found here are 450,000 or so clones, around 91% of them singletons; the top ten hold about 0.6%. The sequenced material came from PBMCs or T cells enriched from blood (not recorded which). Source of these receptors: a young man who had recovered from COVID-19.

A remark on this clone: Other DNA sequences in this specimen translate into the identical CDR3. This chain uses TRBV12-3 or TRBV12-4 with TRBJ2-1; no clear D gene. The CDR3 length is 11 residues. V was clipped by 3 bases and J by 7 bases, with 4 bases between them. This CDR3 reads CASSLRNEQFF. Written as DNA, the CDR3 is TGTGCCAGCAGTTTGAGAAATGAGCAGTTCTTC.

The CDR3, as DNA: TGTGCCAGCAGCGTCGACAGCCTCTATGGCTACACCTTC. Its translation: CASSVDSLYGYTF. J is TRBJ1-2 and V is TRBV9, with D maybe TRBD1 (5 bases). The CDR3 extends over 13 amino acids. CDR1 and CDR2 from the germline V gene are SGDLS and YYNGEE. With 2 bases removed from V and 4 bases from J, the gap between germline ends came to 9 bases.

The sample holds one count of this clone. V is TRBV3-1 (or the pseudogene TRBV3-2) and J is TRBJ1-5; D is perhaps TRBD1 (5 bases). V lost 1 base and J 6 bases, leaving 7 bases between the germline ends. This CDR3 contains 13 residues. Looked up from germline, CDR1 is LGHDT and CDR2 is YNNKEL (reference sequence). CDR3 coding DNA: TGTGCCAGCAGCCAAGGCAGGGTTCAGCCCCAGCATTTT. This gives the protein CASSQGRVQPQHF.

The rearrangement joins TRBV11-2 to TRBJ2-2, with no clear D. This CDR3 spans 12 amino acids. CDR1 is SGHAT and CDR2 is FQNNGV in the germline V gene. V was shortened by 5 bases and J by 8 bases, with 9 bases between the two germline ends. This chain's CDR3 is CASSLSMGELFF. The CDR3 region has the DNA TGTGCCAGCAGCCTCAGTATGGGGGAGCTGTTTTTT.

The gene calls are TRBV28 and TRBJ1-4; the match to TRBD1 covers 9 bases. Per the germline V gene, CDR1 is MDHEN and CDR2 is SYDVKM. Losses at the gene ends were 5 bases for V and 7 bases for J; bases not matched to a gene: 11. CDR3 length: 16 amino acids. The CDR3 nucleotides are TGTGCCAGCAGTCACGGACAGGGGACCGGTGGTGAAAAACTGTTTTTT. It yields the protein CASSHGQGTGGEKLFF.

This clone has only one observation. This chain joins TRBV6-4 and TRBJ1-2; D unresolved. This CDR3 is built from 12 residues. Looked up from germline, CDR1 is MRHNA and CDR2 is SNTAGT. V lost 2 bases to trimming and J lost 8 bases, with 9 bases between them. CDR3 in amino acids: CASSDVRAGYTF. CDR3 bases: TGTGCCAGCAGTGACGTGCGGGCAGGCTACACCTTC.

This clone is a singleton in its sample. The V gene is TRBV7-2, the J gene TRBJ2-7; D possibly corresponds to TRBD2 (5 bases). CDR1 and CDR2 (germline): SGHTA, FQGNSA. The CDR3 consists of 15 residues. The V gene lost 1 base and the J gene lost 2 bases, with 12 bases spanning the gap. CDR3 residues: CASSLVGSETYEQYF. The CDR3 DNA sequence: TGTGCCAGCAGCTTAGTAGGGAGCGAGACCTACGAGCAGTACTTC.

This chain connects TRBV7-6 to TRBJ2-7; D is perhaps TRBD2 (5 bases). Trimming took off 2 bases at V and 0 bases at J, with 11 bases between the two ends. Germline V gene data show CDR1 as SGHVS and CDR2 as FNYEAQ. The CDR3 contains 15 residues. CDR3 coding DNA: TGTGCCAGCAGCTTATACGCGGAGGACTCCTACGAGCAGTACTTC. Translated: CASSLYAEDSYEQYF.

This rearrangement joins TRBV6-4 to TRBJ1-6; perhaps TRBD1 as D (5 bases). CDR1 MRHNA and CDR2 SNTAGT come from the germline V gene. V dropped 3 bases and J dropped 7 bases, with 13 bases sitting between them. The length of the CDR3 is 15 residues. CDR3 in amino acids: CASSENRRLNSPLHF. The CDR3 bases are TGTGCCAGCAGTGAGAACAGGAGATTGAATTCACCCCTCCACTTT.

The chain joins TRBV4-1 to TRBJ1-3; tentatively, D is TRBD1 (5 bases). Germline CDR1 MGHRA, CDR2 YSYEKL. This CDR3 contains 14 residues. V was trimmed by 4 bases and J by 8 bases, leaving 15 bases between them. The CDR3 is CASSRLTVRDTIYF. The DNA for the CDR3 is TGCGCCAGCAGCCGCCTGACAGTCCGGGACACCATATATTTT.

The V call is TRBV5-1, the J call TRBJ1-2; 7 bases match TRBD1. This CDR3 has 16 residues. Germline CDR1 is SGHRS and CDR2 is YFSETQ. V dropped 0 bases and J dropped 5; count of bases not matched to a gene: 10. CDR3: CASSLAVPDREYGYTF. In DNA form, the CDR3 reads TGCGCCAGCAGCTTGGCAGTACCAGACAGGGAATATGGCTACACCTTC.

V is TRBV5-6 and J is TRBJ1-1, with D tentatively TRBD1 (6 bases). Trimming removed 4 bases from V and 3 bases from J, with 10 bases in between. Germline lookup yields CDR1 SGHDT and CDR2 YYEEEE. This CDR3 has 13 amino acids. The CDR3 nucleotides read TGTGCCAGCAGCACGACAGGATACACTGAAGCTTTCTTT. Translating gives CASSTTGYTEAFF.

This rearrangement joins TRBV3-1 (or the pseudogene TRBV3-2) to TRBJ1-1, with TRBD1 as a possible D gene (5 bases). Trimming pared 4 bases from V and 8 bases from J, leaving 8 bases between. CDR1 is LGHDT and CDR2 is YNNKEL in the germline V gene (reference sequence). The CDR3 sequence is 11 residues long. The CDR3 DNA reads TGTGCCAGCAGCCCCGGGGGGGAAGCTTTCTTT. This codes for CASSPGGEAFF.

J is TRBJ1-2 and V is TRBV12-3 or TRBV12-4, with D uncertain. CDR3 length equals 13 residues. Trimming shortened V by 6 bases and J by 6 bases, and 14 bases separated the two germline ends. The CDR3 nucleotides read TGTGCCAGCAGCTCCTGGGTTCTAGATGGCTACACCTTC. Protein: CASSSWVLDGYTF.

This chain connects TRBV6-5 to TRBJ1-4; D unclear. This CDR3 is built from 14 residues. The ends were cut back, 4 bases at V and 4 bases at J, with 10 bases in the middle. The germline V gene has CDR1 MNHEY and CDR2 SVGAGI. In DNA form, the CDR3 reads TGTGCCAGCAGTTCCGGGAGTCATAATGAAAAACTGTTTTTT. Protein sequence: CASSSGSHNEKLFF.

For this clone: Distinct nucleotide sequences in the sample also encode this CDR3. The chain joins TRBV3-1 (or the pseudogene TRBV3-2) to TRBJ2-3; D is unclear. Trimming removed 3 bases at V and 5 bases at J, with 6 bases between. The length of the CDR3 is 12 residues. Germline CDR1 and CDR2: LGHDT and YNNKEL (reference sequence). The CDR3 nucleotides read TGTGCCAGCAGCCACCTAGGAGATACGCAGTATTTT. The encoded protein is CASSHLGDTQYF.